This T cell receptor delta chain emerged from a study of gamma-delta T cells after stem cell transplantation. TCRdb re-called clones from the RT-PCR reads via CATT. The table shows about 2,900 delta-chain clones, with about 33% occurring only once. This CDR3 is built from 17 residues. Germline assignment: CDR1 GEAIGNYY and CDR2 EKD. Regarding this clone: For this DNA, TCRdb reports the protein of a much larger clone, which diverges at residue 3, most likely from a read error; the protein presented here is translated directly from the DNA.

The TCR was taken from a human donor. It is not recorded whose cells these are; they may come from a transplant donor. The chain carries TRDV2 and TRDJ1, with 10 bases aligning to TRDD3. Source material: gamma-delta T cells. The CDR3 DNA follows: TGTGCCTATGACACCGTGGAAAGTGGGGGATACCCCGATAAACTCATCTTT. It encodes CAYDTVESGGYPDKLIF.